The next 3 T cell receptor beta chains were all read from a single sample in a study of prognosis after radiotherapy for stage I lung cancer. Genomic DNA served as the source from which two-round multiplex PCR generated TCR beta CDR3 amplicons. First-round PCR amplification was performed with primers specific to each TRBV and TRBJ gene. TCRdb reprocessed the multiplex PCR reads via MiXCR and lists one record per CDR3 protein. Of roughly 23,000 distinct CDR3 sequences detected, about 40% appear once; the ten largest clones hold roughly 60%. The sequencing here drew on PBMCs, taken before or after stereotactic body radiation therapy (not recorded which). The receptors shown here come from a donor aged 50 or older with non-small cell lung cancer.

This clonotype has a count of ten or more. V is TRBV7-9 and J is TRBJ2-2; 10 bases are shared with TRBD2. This CDR3 contains 15 residues. V lost 5 bases to trimming and J lost 3 bases; unmatched junction nucleotides: 3. Germline V gene sequence: CDR1 SEHNR, CDR2 FQNEAQ (reference sequence). CDR3 amino acids: CASSRTSGDTGELFF. CDR3 coding DNA: TGTGCCAGCAGCCGGACTAGCGGAGACACCGGGGAGCTGTTTTTT.

At least ten counts were recorded for this clonotype. This rearrangement joins TRBV5-4 to TRBJ2-5, with a tentative D call TRBD1 (6 bases). Germline CDR1 SGHNT, CDR2 YYREEE (reference sequence). Trimming stripped 4 bases from V and 3 bases from J, with 10 bases between. The CDR3 totals 13 residues. CDR3 residues: CASSLGTKETQYF. The CDR3 bases are TGTGCCAGCAGCCTAGGGACAAAAGAGACCCAGTACTTC.

The chain uses TRBV6-2 or TRBV6-3 and TRBJ1-2; the match to TRBD1 covers 9 bases. Germline assignment: CDR1 MNHEY and CDR2 SVGEGT. The CDR3 has 14 amino acids. The J segment lost 3 bases and the V segment lost 2 bases, leaving 1 base of the junction unmatched. In DNA, the CDR3 is TGTGCCAGCAGTTACGGACAGGGGTACTATGGCTACACCTTC. Its protein is CASSYGQGYYGYTF.